Sequencing of this T cell receptor (beta chain) was carried out in a study of blood T cell repertoires in COVID-19. The CDR3 is 19 amino acids. From germline, CDR1 is LGHNA and CDR2 YNFKEQ. After removal of 0 bases from V and 4 bases from J, the junction contained 12 bases not matched to a gene. In the source study's methods: Reference gene primer amplification gave nucleated cell count estimates. Method: immunoSEQ multiplex PCR; TCRdb's copy keeps in-frame clones and lacks some. The V and J calls and clone size come from that table; D and trimming were worked out from the DNA. The sample contains around 260,000 clones, 80% to 95% of which appear only once.

The chain links TRBV4-2 to TRBJ2-1; 10 positions agree with TRBD2. Sequenced material: peripheral blood. The receptor was isolated from a woman younger than 45 with COVID-19, enrolled during active disease. CDR3 amino acids: CASSQDQGASGSFYNEQFF. Here the CDR3 DNA reads TGTGCCAGCAGCCAAGATCAAGGGGCTAGCGGGAGTTTTTACAATGAGCAGTTCTTC.